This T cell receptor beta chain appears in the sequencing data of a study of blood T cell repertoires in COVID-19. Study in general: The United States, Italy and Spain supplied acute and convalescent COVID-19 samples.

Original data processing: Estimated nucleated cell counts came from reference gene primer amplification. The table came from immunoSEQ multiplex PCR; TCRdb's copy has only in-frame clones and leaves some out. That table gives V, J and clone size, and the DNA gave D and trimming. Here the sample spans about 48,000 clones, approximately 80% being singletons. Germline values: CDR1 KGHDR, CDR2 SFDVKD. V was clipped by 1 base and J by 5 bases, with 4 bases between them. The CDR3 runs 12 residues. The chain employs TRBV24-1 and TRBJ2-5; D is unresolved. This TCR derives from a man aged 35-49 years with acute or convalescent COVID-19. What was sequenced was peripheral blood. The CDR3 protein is CATSDFGETQYF. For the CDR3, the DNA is TGTGCCACCAGTGATTTCGGGGAGACCCAGTACTTC.